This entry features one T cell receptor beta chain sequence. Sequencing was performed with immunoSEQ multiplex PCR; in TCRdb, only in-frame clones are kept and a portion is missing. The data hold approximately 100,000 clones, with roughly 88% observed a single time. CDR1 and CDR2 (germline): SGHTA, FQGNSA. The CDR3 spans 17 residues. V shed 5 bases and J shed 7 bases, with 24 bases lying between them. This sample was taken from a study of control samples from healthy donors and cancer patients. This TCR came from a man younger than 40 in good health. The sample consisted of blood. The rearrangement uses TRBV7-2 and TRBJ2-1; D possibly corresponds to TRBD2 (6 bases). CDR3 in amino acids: CASSEPPGTQLGNEQFF. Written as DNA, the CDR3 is TGTGCCAGCAGCGAACCCCCCGGGACTCAACTAGGGAATGAGCAGTTCTTC.